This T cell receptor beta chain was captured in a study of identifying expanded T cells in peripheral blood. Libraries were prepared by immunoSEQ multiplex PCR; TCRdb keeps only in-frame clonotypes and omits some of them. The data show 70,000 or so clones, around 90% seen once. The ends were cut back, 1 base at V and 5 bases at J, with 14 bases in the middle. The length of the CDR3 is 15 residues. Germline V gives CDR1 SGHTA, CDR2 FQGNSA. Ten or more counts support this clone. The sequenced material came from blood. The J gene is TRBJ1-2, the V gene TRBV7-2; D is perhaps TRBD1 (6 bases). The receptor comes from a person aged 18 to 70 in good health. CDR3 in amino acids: CASSLVRGGAYGYTF. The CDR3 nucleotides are TGTGCCAGCAGCTTAGTTCGTGGGGGCGCGTATGGCTACACCTTC.